Listed below are T cell receptor beta chains from one sample, sequenced in a study of radiation and T cells in renal cell carcinoma. The repertoire was sequenced with immunoSEQ multiplex PCR; TCRdb's copy has only in-frame clones and lacks some. The sample holds more than 120,000 clones; approximately 86% are singletons and the top ten take around 17%. The sequences come from blood, collected from a patient whose treatment included radiotherapy and nephrectomy. These receptors were collected from a woman aged 45-65 years with renal cell carcinoma. CDR3s include the opening cysteine and the closing phenylalanine or tryptophan. The order of the fields is D gene, J gene, V gene, clone size, CDR3 DNA, CDR3 protein. D genes are given only for firm matches. Only some rows state a clone size, as once, few, many or a class for expanded clones.

D: .
J: TRBJ1-1
V: TRBV4-3
size: .
DNA: TGCGCCAGCAGCCAAGATCTTCTACGAGGGCTCGAACCTTTCTTT
CDR3: CASSQDLLRGLEPFF

D: TRBD2
J: TRBJ2-3
V: TRBV9
size: once
DNA: TGTGCCAGCAGCCCAAGCGGGGGGAACACAGATACGCAGTATTTT
CDR3: CASSPSGGNTDTQYF

D: .
J: TRBJ1-4
V: TRBV30
size: few
DNA: TGTGCCTGTACCTCGACGGGGTTTAATGAAAAACTGTTTTTT
CDR3: CACTSTGFNEKLFF

D: .
J: TRBJ1-5
V: TRBV4-3
size: .
DNA: TGCGCCAGCAGCCCAGGGAGGGCTTGGAATCAGCCCCAGCATTTT
CDR3: CASSPGRAWNQPQHF

D: .
J: TRBJ2-7
V: TRBV30
size: .
DNA: TGTGCCTGGGGGGGACAATTCTACGAGCAGTACTTC
CDR3: CAWGGQFYEQYF

D: .
J: TRBJ1-1
V: TRBV19
size: .
DNA: TGTGCCAGTAGCGCCCAATGGAACACTGAAGCTTTCTTT
CDR3: CASSAQWNTEAFF

D: .
J: TRBJ1-1
V: TRBV11-2
size: once
DNA: TGTGCCACCAGCATAGGGGCGAAAACTGAAGCTTTCTTT
CDR3: CATSIGAKTEAFF

D: TRBD1
J: TRBJ1-2
V: TRBV19
size: .
DNA: TGTGCCAGTAAATCACAGGGGGCGGAAGGCTACACCTTC
CDR3: CASKSQGAEGYTF

D: TRBD2
J: TRBJ2-3
V: TRBV10-3
size: .
DNA: TGTGCCATCAGACGGGAGGGGAGCACAGATACGCAGTATTTT
CDR3: CAIRREGSTDTQYF

D: .
J: TRBJ2-7
V: TRBV4-3
size: .
DNA: TGCGCCAGCAGCCAAGATCACAGGGCCGCCTACGAGCAGTACTTC
CDR3: CASSQDHRAAYEQYF

D: .
J: TRBJ1-2
V: TRBV7-2
size: .
DNA: TGTGCCAGCAGCCCCCAGGGACTTTTAGCTAACTATGGCTACACCTTC
CDR3: CASSPQGLLANYGYTF

D: .
J: TRBJ2-2
V: TRBV5-1
size: .
DNA: TGCGCCAGCAGCTTGCCCTCCAGCACCGGGGAGCTGTTTTTT
CDR3: CASSLPSSTGELFF

D: .
J: TRBJ2-5
V: TRBV23-1
size: .
DNA: TGCGCCATCCCGATAGGGTTGGGGAGGGGGCAAGAGACCCAGTACTTC
CDR3: CAIPIGLGRGQETQYF

D: TRBD1
J: TRBJ2-7
V: TRBV2
size: .
DNA: TGTGCCAGCAGTTCGACGACAGGGGACGAGCAGTACTTC
CDR3: CASSSTTGDEQYF

D: .
J: TRBJ2-7
V: TRBV4-1
size: few
DNA: TGCGCCAGCAGCCGCCCCGACGTTGCCTACGAGCAGTACTTC
CDR3: CASSRPDVAYEQYF

D: .
J: TRBJ2-3
V: TRBV5-1
size: .
DNA: TGCGCCAGCAGCTTGGGGCAGGGTGCAACAGATACGCAGTATTTT
CDR3: CASSLGQGATDTQYF

D: .
J: TRBJ1-1
V: TRBV16
size: .
DNA: TGTGCCAGCAGCCAATTGGGGTTCCCTGAAGCTTTCTTT
CDR3: CASSQLGFPEAFF

D: .
J: TRBJ1-2
V: TRBV28
size: .
DNA: TGTGCCAGCAGTTTAGGTCTCACTAACTATGGCTACACCTTC
CDR3: CASSLGLTNYGYTF

D: .
J: TRBJ2-3
V: TRBV27
size: .
DNA: TGTGCCAGCAGTTTATCTTCCGGGTACACAGATACGCAGTATTTT
CDR3: CASSLSSGYTDTQYF

D: .
J: TRBJ2-1
V: TRBV18
size: few
DNA: TGTGCCAGCTCATCTTCCAACAGGGACAATGAGCAGTTCTTC
CDR3: CASSSSNRDNEQFF

D: TRBD2
J: TRBJ2-3
V: TRBV6-1
size: .
DNA: TGTGCCAGCAGTGAAAGGACTAGCGGGGGGCAGAGCACAGATACGCAGTATTTT
CDR3: CASSERTSGGQSTDTQYF

D: .
J: TRBJ2-7
V: TRBV7-6
size: .
DNA: TGTGCCAGCAGCTTAGGCGGGCGCTACGAGCAGTACTTC
CDR3: CASSLGGRYEQYF

D: TRBD2
J: TRBJ2-7
V: TRBV4-2
size: .
DNA: TGTGCCAGCAGCCAAGCGCGAGCGGGGCACGAGCAGTACTTC
CDR3: CASSQARAGHEQYF

D: TRBD2
J: TRBJ2-3
V: TRBV4-3
size: .
DNA: TGCGCCAGCAGCCGCCGACTAGCGGGGGAGACAGATACGCAGTATTTT
CDR3: CASSRRLAGETDTQYF

D: .
J: TRBJ1-2
V: TRBV7-9
size: few
DNA: TGTGCCAGCAGCTTAGGTTCAGCAGTTGATGGCTACACCTTC
CDR3: CASSLGSAVDGYTF

D: TRBD1
J: TRBJ2-5
V: TRBV7-2
size: .
DNA: TGTGCCAGCAGCCGGGACAGGGTCGAAGAGACCCAGTACTTC
CDR3: CASSRDRVEETQYF

D: TRBD2
J: TRBJ2-3
V: TRBV7-2
size: .
DNA: TGTGCCAGCAGCTTAAACAGCGGGGGGAGCACAGATACGCAGTATTTT
CDR3: CASSLNSGGSTDTQYF

D: .
J: TRBJ2-4
V: TRBV6-5
size: .
DNA: TGTGCCAGCAGTCCCGGAGGGGTAAACATTCAGTACTTC
CDR3: CASSPGGVNIQYF

D: .
J: TRBJ1-2
V: TRBV7-8
size: .
DNA: TGTGCCAGCAGCCCGAGAGGACAGCTAAACTATGGCTACACCTTC
CDR3: CASSPRGQLNYGYTF

D: .
J: TRBJ2-1
V: TRBV28
size: .
DNA: TGTGCCAGCCGGGCTGGCGGCGACAATGAGCAGTTCTTC
CDR3: CASRAGGDNEQFF

D: .
J: TRBJ2-2
V: TRBV18
size: once
DNA: TGTGCCAGCTCAAGCTCTATTGACACCGGGGAGCTGTTTTTT
CDR3: CASSSSIDTGELFF

D: .
J: TRBJ2-1
V: TRBV15
size: .
DNA: TGTGCCACCAGCAGAGATGGTTACAGCCTCAATGAGCAGTTCTTC
CDR3: CATSRDGYSLNEQFF

D: TRBD1
J: TRBJ2-7
V: TRBV27
size: .
DNA: TGTGCCAGCAGCCCGGGACAGTACACCTACGAGCAGTACTTC
CDR3: CASSPGQYTYEQYF

D: .
J: TRBJ2-2
V: TRBV25-1
size: .
DNA: TGTGCCAGCGGGCGCGCAGGGTCCACCGGGGAGCTGTTTTTT
CDR3: CASGRAGSTGELFF

D: .
J: TRBJ2-7
V: TRBV7-2
size: .
DNA: TGTGCCAGCAGCTTAAGCGTAAAGTCCTCCTACGAGCAGTACTTC
CDR3: CASSLSVKSSYEQYF

D: TRBD1
J: TRBJ1-5
V: TRBV19
size: .
DNA: TGTGCCAGTAGTATAGATCGCCTCGGGACAGGGGTTTATAGCAATCAGCCCCAGCATTTT
CDR3: CASSIDRLGTGVYSNQPQHF

D: .
J: TRBJ2-2
V: TRBV2
size: .
DNA: TGTGCCAGCAGTGATAGTGGAAACACCGGGGAGCTGTTTTTT
CDR3: CASSDSGNTGELFF

D: .
J: TRBJ2-2
V: TRBV5-3
size: .
DNA: TGTGCCAGAAGCTTAGAGGGACGTCTGTTTAGCGGGGAGCTGTTTTTT
CDR3: CARSLEGRLFSGELFF

D: TRBD2
J: TRBJ2-7
V: TRBV28
size: .
DNA: TGTGCCAGCAGGGGACTAGCCTACGAGCAGTACTTC
CDR3: CASRGLAYEQYF

D: TRBD1
J: TRBJ1-1
V: TRBV16
size: few
DNA: TGTGCCAGCAGCCAATCGAGAGGGGGCAACACTGAAGCTTTCTTT
CDR3: CASSQSRGGNTEAFF

D: TRBD1
J: TRBJ1-2
V: TRBV7-9
size: .
DNA: TGTGCCAGCAGCCCCGGACAGGGCAACTATGGCTACACCTTC
CDR3: CASSPGQGNYGYTF

D: TRBD1
J: TRBJ1-3
V: TRBV7-2
size: .
DNA: TGTGCCAGCAGCCAGGGGGTTGGAAACACCATATATTTT
CDR3: CASSQGVGNTIYF

D: TRBD1
J: TRBJ2-4
V: TRBV30
size: once
DNA: TGTGCCTGGAGTGTACAGGGGAACATTCAGTACTTC
CDR3: CAWSVQGNIQYF

D: TRBD1
J: TRBJ2-3
V: TRBV4-3
size: .
DNA: TGCGCCAGCAGCCAACCGGGACAGGGGGCTGCAGATACGCAGTATTTT
CDR3: CASSQPGQGAADTQYF

D: TRBD2
J: TRBJ2-6
V: TRBV19
size: .
DNA: TGTGCCAGTAGGGTTGGACTAGCGGGATACTCGGGGGCCAACGTCCTGACTTTC
CDR3: CASRVGLAGYSGANVLTF

D: .
J: TRBJ1-3
V: TRBV18
size: .
DNA: TGTGCCAGCTCACCAAGAGCTCAGGACTCTGGAAACACCATATATTTT
CDR3: CASSPRAQDSGNTIYF